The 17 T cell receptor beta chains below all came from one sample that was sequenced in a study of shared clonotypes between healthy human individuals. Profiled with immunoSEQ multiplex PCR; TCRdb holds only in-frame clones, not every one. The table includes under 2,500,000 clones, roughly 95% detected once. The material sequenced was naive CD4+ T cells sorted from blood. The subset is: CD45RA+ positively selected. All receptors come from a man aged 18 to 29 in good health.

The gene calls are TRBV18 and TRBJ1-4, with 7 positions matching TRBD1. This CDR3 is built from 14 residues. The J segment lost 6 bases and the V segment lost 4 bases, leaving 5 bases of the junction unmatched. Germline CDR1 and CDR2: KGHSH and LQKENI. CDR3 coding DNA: TGTGCCAGCTCACAAGACAGGGTTGATGAAAAACTGTTTTTT. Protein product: CASSQDRVDEKLFF.

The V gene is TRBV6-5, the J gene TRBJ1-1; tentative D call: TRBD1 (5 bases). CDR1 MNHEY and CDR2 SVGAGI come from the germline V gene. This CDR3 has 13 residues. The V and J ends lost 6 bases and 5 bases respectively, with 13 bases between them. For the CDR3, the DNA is TGTGCCAGCAGCCTCTTGGGGGGAACTGAAGCTTTCTTT. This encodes CASSLLGGTEAFF.

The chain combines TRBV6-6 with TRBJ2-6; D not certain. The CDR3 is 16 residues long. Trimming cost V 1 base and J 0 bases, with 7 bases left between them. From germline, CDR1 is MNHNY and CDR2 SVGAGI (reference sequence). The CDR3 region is CASSYFRSSGANVLTF. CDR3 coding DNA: TGTGCCAGCAGTTACTTTCGAAGCTCTGGGGCCAACGTCCTGACTTTC.

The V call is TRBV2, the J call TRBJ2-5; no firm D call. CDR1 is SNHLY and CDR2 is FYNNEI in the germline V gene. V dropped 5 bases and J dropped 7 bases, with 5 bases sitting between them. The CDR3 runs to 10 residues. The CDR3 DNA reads TGTGCCAGCAGTCTAAGGACCCAGTACTTC. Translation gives CASSLRTQYF.

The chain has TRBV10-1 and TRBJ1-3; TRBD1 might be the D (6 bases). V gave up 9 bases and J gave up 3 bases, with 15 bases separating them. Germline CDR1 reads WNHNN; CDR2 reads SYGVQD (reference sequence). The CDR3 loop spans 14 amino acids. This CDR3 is CARPNREVGNTIYF. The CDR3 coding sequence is TGCGCCAGACCGAACAGGGAGGTTGGAAACACCATATATTTT.

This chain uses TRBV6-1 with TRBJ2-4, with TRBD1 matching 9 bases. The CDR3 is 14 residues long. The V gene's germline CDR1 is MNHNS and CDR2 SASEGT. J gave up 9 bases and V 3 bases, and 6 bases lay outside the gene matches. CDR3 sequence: CASSEDRGAVIQYF. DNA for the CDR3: TGTGCCAGCAGTGAGGACAGGGGTGCCGTCATTCAGTACTTC.

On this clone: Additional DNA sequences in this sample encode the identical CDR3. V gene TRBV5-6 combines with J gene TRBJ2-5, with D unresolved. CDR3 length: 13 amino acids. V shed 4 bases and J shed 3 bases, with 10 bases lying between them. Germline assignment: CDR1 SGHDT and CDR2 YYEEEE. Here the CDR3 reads CASSPRVKETQYF. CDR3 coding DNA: TGTGCCAGCAGCCCCCGGGTGAAAGAGACCCAGTACTTC.

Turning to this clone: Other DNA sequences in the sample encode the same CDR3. DNA for the CDR3: TGTGCCAGCTCACCACCGATTGGTACCTACGAGCAGTACTTC. It encodes CASSPPIGTYEQYF. This chain links TRBV18 with TRBJ2-7; no reliable D call. Germline CDR1 KGHSH, CDR2 LQKENI. The ends were cut back, 0 bases at V and 2 bases at J, with 8 bases in the middle. CDR3 length equals 14 residues. The full variable domain, completed using reference TRBV18 and TRBJ2-7, is NAGVMQNPRHLVRRRGQEARLRCSPMKGHSHVYWYRQLPEEGLKFMVYLQKENIIDESGMPKERFSAEFPKEGPSILRIQQVVRGDSAAYFCASSPPIGTYEQYFGPGTRLTVT.

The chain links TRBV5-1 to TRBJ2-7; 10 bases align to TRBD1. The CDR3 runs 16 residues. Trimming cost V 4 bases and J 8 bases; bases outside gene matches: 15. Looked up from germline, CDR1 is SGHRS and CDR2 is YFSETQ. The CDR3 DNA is TGCGCCAGCAGCAGAGAACCGGGACAGGGGTTGTTTCAGCAGTACTTC. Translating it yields CASSREPGQGLFQQYF.

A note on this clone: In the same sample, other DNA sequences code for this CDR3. In DNA, the CDR3 is TGTGCCAGCTCACCAGGTCTGGGCGGGAACACTGAAGCTTTCTTT. Protein sequence: CASSPGLGGNTEAFF. The chain uses TRBV18 and TRBJ1-1; D unclear. V was clipped by 2 bases and J by 1 base, with 11 bases between them. This CDR3 is built from 15 residues. Germline CDR1 KGHSH, CDR2 LQKENI.

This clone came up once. In DNA form, the CDR3 reads TGTGCCAGCGGACGGAACGAGCAGTACTTC. The encoded protein is CASGRNEQYF. The V call is TRBV6-1, the J call TRBJ2-7, with unresolved D. Germline V gives CDR1 MNHNS, CDR2 SASEGT. V gave up 8 bases and J gave up 5 bases, with 7 bases separating them. This CDR3 has 10 amino acids.

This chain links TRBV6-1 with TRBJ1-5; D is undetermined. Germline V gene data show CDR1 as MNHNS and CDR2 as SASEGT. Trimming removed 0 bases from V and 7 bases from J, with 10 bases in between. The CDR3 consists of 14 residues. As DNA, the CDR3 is TGTGCCAGCAGTGAAGCGACGGTTTCGCAGCCCCAGCATTTT. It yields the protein CASSEATVSQPQHF.

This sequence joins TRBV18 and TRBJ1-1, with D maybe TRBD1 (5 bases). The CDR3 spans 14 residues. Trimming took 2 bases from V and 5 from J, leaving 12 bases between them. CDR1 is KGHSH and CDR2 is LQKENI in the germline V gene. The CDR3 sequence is CASSPGTSGTEAFF. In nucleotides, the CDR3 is TGTGCCAGCTCACCAGGGACTAGTGGAACTGAAGCTTTCTTT.

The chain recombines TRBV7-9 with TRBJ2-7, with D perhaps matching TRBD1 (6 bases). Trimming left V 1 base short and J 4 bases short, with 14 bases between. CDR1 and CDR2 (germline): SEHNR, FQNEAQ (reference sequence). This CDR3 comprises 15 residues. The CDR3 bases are TGTGCCAGCAGCTTAGGCAGGGGTGGGTTATACGAGCAGTACTTC. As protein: CASSLGRGGLYEQYF.

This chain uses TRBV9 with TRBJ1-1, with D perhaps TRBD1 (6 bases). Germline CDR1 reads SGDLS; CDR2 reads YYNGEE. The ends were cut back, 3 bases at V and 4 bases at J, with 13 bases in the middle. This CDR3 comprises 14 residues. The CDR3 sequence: CASSARGGGTEAFF. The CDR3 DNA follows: TGTGCCAGCAGCGCTAGGGGGGGCGGCACTGAAGCTTTCTTT.

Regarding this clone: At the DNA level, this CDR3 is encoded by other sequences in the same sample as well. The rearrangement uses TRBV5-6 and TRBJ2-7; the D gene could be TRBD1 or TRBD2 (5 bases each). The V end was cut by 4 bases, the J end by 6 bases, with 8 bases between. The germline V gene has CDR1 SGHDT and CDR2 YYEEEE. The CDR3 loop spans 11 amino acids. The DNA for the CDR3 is TGTGCCAGCAGCCTAGGGACCGAGCAGTACTTC. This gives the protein CASSLGTEQYF.

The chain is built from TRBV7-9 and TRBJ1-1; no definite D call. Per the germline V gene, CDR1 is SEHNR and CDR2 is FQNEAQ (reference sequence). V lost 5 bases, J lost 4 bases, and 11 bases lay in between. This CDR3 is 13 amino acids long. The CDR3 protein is CASSKMPGTEAFF. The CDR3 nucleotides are TGTGCCAGCAGCAAAATGCCGGGCACTGAAGCTTTCTTT.